These 6 T cell receptor beta chains share one sample of origin, sequenced in a study of cytomegalovirus exposure and HLA in healthy donors. This PCR relied on a set of 60 Vbeta primers and 13 Jbeta primers. Produced via immunoSEQ multiplex PCR; TCRdb's table is partial and in-frame only. The table has under 200,000 clones, around 84% seen once. Input material: PBMCs. All receptors derive from a man younger than 35 in good health and CMV-seronegative.

This chain joins TRBV5-1 and TRBJ1-1; the D is unclear. Trimming removed 5 bases at V and 3 bases at J, with 11 bases between. The CDR3 is 13 amino acids. The V gene's germline CDR1 is SGHRS and CDR2 YFSETQ. The CDR3 DNA reads TGCGCCAGCAGGGGCGGGGAGGACACTGAAGCTTTCTTT. This codes for CASRGGEDTEAFF.

This clone was found once. The chain uses TRBV5-1 and TRBJ2-7; TRBD2 agrees at 9 bases. The CDR3 has 13 amino acids. J gave up 6 bases and V 1 base, and 2 bases lay outside the gene matches. The germline V gene has CDR1 SGHRS and CDR2 YFSETQ. In nucleotides, the CDR3 is TGCGCCAGCAGCTTGTTAGCGGGGGCCGAGCAGTACTTC. Protein: CASSLLAGAEQYF.

The chain combines TRBV7-9 with TRBJ1-1; D perhaps matches TRBD1 (6 bases). CDR1 and CDR2 (germline): SEHNR, FQNEAQ (reference sequence). The CDR3 contains 15 residues. The ends were cut back, 4 bases at V and 4 bases at J, with 16 bases in the middle. CDR3 protein: CASSSERGGPTEAFF. CDR3 nucleotide sequence: TGTGCCAGCAGCTCCGAGAGGGGGGGACCCACTGAAGCTTTCTTT.

V is TRBV23-1 and J is TRBJ1-5; 12 bases are a match to TRBD1. TRBV23-1 is filed as an ORF, its function uncertain. The CDR3 is made up of 18 amino acids. The V segment lost 1 base and the J segment 2 bases; nucleotides outside the gene matches: 6. DNA of the CDR3: TGCGCCAGCAGTCAATGGGACAGGGGGCGGAAAGGCAATCAGCCCCAGCATTTT. As protein: CASSQWDRGRKGNQPQHF.

J is TRBJ2-6 and V is TRBV28; D call uncertain. CDR3 length: 16 residues. Trimming stripped 1 base from V and 2 bases from J, with 9 bases between. The germline V gene has CDR1 MDHEN and CDR2 SYDVKM. The CDR3 loop reads CASSLLSRAGANVLTF. DNA of the CDR3: TGTGCCAGCAGTTTATTGTCCCGGGCTGGGGCCAACGTCCTGACTTTC.

The J gene is TRBJ1-1, the V gene TRBV4-1, with 9 nucleotides matching TRBD1. Looked up from germline, CDR1 is MGHRA and CDR2 is YSYEKL. This CDR3 spans 16 amino acids. The V gene end was trimmed by 2 bases and the J gene end by 4 bases; junction bases not matched to a gene: 8. The CDR3 nucleotides are TGCGCCAGCAGCCAACCAACCGGGACAGGGTCCACTGAAGCTTTCTTT. It yields the protein CASSQPTGTGSTEAFF.